The clone carrying this T cell receptor beta chain was seen more than once but under ten times. Some clones are missing from TCRdb's copy, which holds only in-frame ones; the method was immunoSEQ multiplex PCR. The repertoire has 150,000 to 200,000 clones, around nine tenths of them found once; the top ten carry approximately 4%. The sample comes from a study of blood T cell repertoires in COVID-19. The overall study: Sources were T cells, B-cell-depleted T cells, or PBMCs; the material itself was cDNA or gDNA.

In germline, CDR1 is MNHEY, CDR2 SMNVEV (reference sequence). V gave up 6 bases and J gave up 0 bases; unmatched junction bases: 12. The CDR3 totals 17 residues. This chain joins TRBV27 and TRBJ2-3, with 7 bases fitting TRBD1. This sequence was found in a man in his late teens or twenties with active or convalescent COVID-19. Specimen: peripheral blood. The CDR3 loop is CASRERTGIPSTDTQYF. For the CDR3, the DNA is TGTGCCAGCAGGGAAAGGACAGGTATCCCTAGCACAGATACGCAGTATTTT.